A selection of T cell receptor beta chains follows, all from one sample in a study of beta chain features in type 1 diabetes. Profiling relied on immunoSEQ multiplex PCR, and the TCRdb table lists in-frame clones only, not all of them. Of 130,000 to 150,000 clones listed, 40% to 55% are singletons. Specimen: Tregs from blood. The receptors were sampled from a man aged 18 to 35 in good health. Each CDR3 is given with its conserved first and last residue. Each record gives: D gene, V gene, clone size, J gene, CDR3 protein, CDR3 DNA. The D gene is left open where the match is weak. Some rows mark clone size as missing; the rest say once, few, many or name a class of expanded clone.

d_gene: TRBD1; v_gene: TRBV5-1; abundance: few; j_gene: TRBJ2-3; CDR3aa: CASSRTGDGTQYF; CDR3nt: TGCGCCAGCAGCCGGACAGGGGATGGTACGCAGTATTTT
d_gene: -; v_gene: TRBV28; abundance: -; j_gene: TRBJ2-7; CDR3aa: CASSLFYEQYF; CDR3nt: TGTGCCAGCAGTCTGTTCTACGAGCAGTACTTC
d_gene: -; v_gene: TRBV27; abundance: once; j_gene: TRBJ2-7; CDR3aa: CASSSPPTYEQYF; CDR3nt: TGTGCCAGCAGTTCCCCCCCCACCTACGAGCAGTACTTC
d_gene: -; v_gene: TRBV7-3; abundance: -; j_gene: TRBJ1-1; CDR3aa: CASSLRTRGNESTEAFF; CDR3nt: TGTGCCAGCAGCTTAAGGACAAGGGGTAACGAGAGCACTGAAGCTTTCTTT
d_gene: TRBD1; v_gene: TRBV30; abundance: -; j_gene: TRBJ2-5; CDR3aa: CAWSTWTGDEETQYF; CDR3nt: TGTGCCTGGAGTACCTGGACAGGGGATGAGGAGACCCAGTACTTC
d_gene: -; v_gene: TRBV7-8; abundance: -; j_gene: TRBJ2-7; CDR3aa: CASSLGTAYEQYF; CDR3nt: TGTGCCAGCAGCTTAGGCACTGCCTACGAGCAGTACTTC
d_gene: TRBD1; v_gene: TRBV5-1; abundance: once; j_gene: TRBJ2-7; CDR3aa: CASSPDRDYEQYF; CDR3nt: TGCGCCAGCAGCCCGGACAGGGACTACGAGCAGTACTTC
d_gene: -; v_gene: TRBV4-3; abundance: -; j_gene: TRBJ2-7; CDR3aa: CASSPRLGGLGEQYF; CDR3nt: TGCGCCAGCAGCCCCAGACTAGGTGGGTTGGGGGAGCAGTACTTC
d_gene: -; v_gene: TRBV18; abundance: -; j_gene: TRBJ2-7; CDR3aa: CASSPRTDTYEQYF; CDR3nt: TGTGCCAGCTCACCAAGGACAGATACCTACGAGCAGTACTTC
d_gene: TRBD2; v_gene: TRBV7-2; abundance: -; j_gene: TRBJ2-3; CDR3aa: CASSMTSGSPTDTQYF; CDR3nt: TGTGCCAGCAGCATGACTAGCGGGAGTCCCACAGATACGCAGTATTTT
d_gene: -; v_gene: TRBV6-5; abundance: -; j_gene: TRBJ2-1; CDR3aa: CASSREGNSYNEQFF; CDR3nt: TGTGCCAGCAGTCGGGAAGGTAACTCCTACAATGAGCAGTTCTTC
d_gene: TRBD1; v_gene: TRBV28; abundance: -; j_gene: TRBJ1-2; CDR3aa: CASSSYHGQGFYGYTF; CDR3nt: TGTGCCAGCAGTTCGTATCACGGACAGGGTTTCTATGGCTACACCTTC
d_gene: -; v_gene: TRBV7-2; abundance: -; j_gene: TRBJ2-3; CDR3aa: CASSFPVGASTDTQYF; CDR3nt: TGTGCCAGCAGCTTTCCTGTCGGTGCTAGCACAGATACGCAGTATTTT
d_gene: -; v_gene: TRBV30; abundance: -; j_gene: TRBJ2-5; CDR3aa: CAWSVYVRAAETQYF; CDR3nt: TGTGCCTGGAGTGTATATGTCAGGGCGGCAGAGACCCAGTACTTC
d_gene: -; v_gene: TRBV6-5; abundance: -; j_gene: TRBJ1-1; CDR3aa: CASSPIGNTEAFF; CDR3nt: TGTGCCAGCAGCCCCATCGGGAACACTGAAGCTTTCTTT
d_gene: -; v_gene: TRBV7-2; abundance: few; j_gene: TRBJ1-1; CDR3aa: CASSFQYTEAFF; CDR3nt: TGTGCCAGCAGCTTTCAGTACACTGAAGCTTTCTTT
d_gene: -; v_gene: TRBV4-3; abundance: -; j_gene: TRBJ2-1; CDR3aa: CASSLTGTGVYNEQFF; CDR3nt: TGCGCCAGCAGTCTAACCGGGACGGGGGTTTACAATGAGCAGTTCTTC
d_gene: TRBD2; v_gene: TRBV7-9; abundance: few; j_gene: TRBJ2-3; CDR3aa: CASSLASGGARSDTQYF; CDR3nt: TGTGCCAGCAGCTTAGCGTCCGGGGGGGCCCGGTCAGATACGCAGTATTTT
d_gene: TRBD1; v_gene: TRBV28; abundance: -; j_gene: TRBJ1-5; CDR3aa: CASSPLLRDRGQPQHF; CDR3nt: TGTGCCAGCAGTCCCTTACTCCGGGACAGGGGCCAGCCCCAGCATTTT
d_gene: -; v_gene: TRBV18; abundance: -; j_gene: TRBJ2-7; CDR3aa: CASSPSRQASYEQYF; CDR3nt: TGTGCCAGCTCACCTTCCCGACAGGCCTCCTACGAGCAGTACTTC
d_gene: TRBD1; v_gene: TRBV5-1; abundance: -; j_gene: TRBJ2-7; CDR3aa: CASSLRTGIYYEQYF; CDR3nt: TGCGCCAGCAGCCTTCGGACAGGGATCTACTACGAGCAGTACTTC
d_gene: TRBD2; v_gene: TRBV5-1; abundance: few; j_gene: TRBJ2-1; CDR3aa: CASSYPGGVSYNEQFF; CDR3nt: TGCGCCAGCAGCTACCCGGGAGGCGTTTCCTACAATGAGCAGTTCTTC
d_gene: -; v_gene: TRBV15; abundance: -; j_gene: TRBJ2-7; CDR3aa: CATSRGSMGEQYF; CDR3nt: TGTGCCACCAGCAGGGGCTCTATGGGTGAGCAGTACTTC
d_gene: -; v_gene: TRBV5-1; abundance: -; j_gene: TRBJ1-5; CDR3aa: CASSPQASGRPQHF; CDR3nt: TGCGCCAGCAGCCCCCAAGCCTCCGGTCGGCCCCAGCATTTT
d_gene: TRBD2; v_gene: TRBV5-1; abundance: -; j_gene: TRBJ2-2; CDR3aa: CASSREGLGELFF; CDR3nt: TGCGCCAGCAGTAGGGAGGGCCTCGGGGAGCTGTTTTTT
d_gene: TRBD2; v_gene: TRBV7-2; abundance: -; j_gene: TRBJ2-1; CDR3aa: CASSRRAGGPHYEQFF; CDR3nt: TGTGCCAGCAGTCGCAGGGCGGGGGGGCCGCATTATGAGCAGTTCTTC
d_gene: TRBD1; v_gene: TRBV7-2; abundance: -; j_gene: TRBJ1-5; CDR3aa: CASSLGRGPQPQHF; CDR3nt: TGTGCCAGCAGCTTAGGGAGGGGGCCTCAGCCCCAGCACTTT
d_gene: TRBD2; v_gene: TRBV28; abundance: -; j_gene: TRBJ2-7; CDR3aa: CASSLGLAGVTYEQYF; CDR3nt: TGTGCCAGCAGCCTCGGACTAGCGGGCGTAACCTACGAGCAGTACTTC
d_gene: TRBD1; v_gene: TRBV5-1; abundance: -; j_gene: TRBJ2-3; CDR3aa: CASTGGGTGGTDTQYF; CDR3nt: TGCGCCAGCACGGGCGGTGGGACAGGCGGAACAGATACGCAGTATTTT
d_gene: TRBD2; v_gene: TRBV28; abundance: few; j_gene: TRBJ2-1; CDR3aa: CATLTSGRYNEQFF; CDR3nt: TGTGCCACCCTCACTAGCGGAAGATACAATGAGCAGTTCTTC
d_gene: TRBD1; v_gene: TRBV2; abundance: -; j_gene: TRBJ1-1; CDR3aa: CASNPQGMNTEAFF; CDR3nt: TGTGCCAGCAATCCACAGGGGATGAACACTGAAGCTTTCTTT
d_gene: -; v_gene: TRBV30; abundance: few; j_gene: TRBJ2-5; CDR3aa: CAWSVVATQYF; CDR3nt: TGTGCCTGGAGTGTAGTAGCGACCCAGTACTTC
d_gene: TRBD2; v_gene: TRBV18; abundance: -; j_gene: TRBJ2-7; CDR3aa: CASSPAGVTYEQYF; CDR3nt: TGTGCCAGCTCACCAGCGGGGGTAACCTACGAGCAGTACTTC
d_gene: TRBD1; v_gene: TRBV11-1; abundance: few; j_gene: TRBJ2-7; CDR3aa: CASSQPTGGLFEQYF; CDR3nt: TGTGCCAGCAGCCAACCCACAGGGGGCCTCTTCGAGCAGTACTTC
d_gene: TRBD1; v_gene: TRBV7-9; abundance: -; j_gene: TRBJ1-5; CDR3aa: CASSAGTGYSNQPQHF; CDR3nt: TGTGCCAGCAGCGCCGGGACAGGGTATAGCAATCAGCCCCAGCATTTT
d_gene: -; v_gene: TRBV28; abundance: -; j_gene: TRBJ2-1; CDR3aa: CASSSYDRLNEQFF; CDR3nt: TGTGCCAGCAGTTCGTACGACCGACTCAATGAGCAGTTCTTC
d_gene: TRBD1; v_gene: TRBV7-9; abundance: few; j_gene: TRBJ1-2; CDR3aa: CASSSRGPTGRDGYTF; CDR3nt: TGTGCCAGCAGCTCCCGAGGTCCGACAGGGCGGGATGGCTACACCTTC
d_gene: TRBD1; v_gene: TRBV7-2; abundance: few; j_gene: TRBJ1-2; CDR3aa: CASTTRQGQMVGGYTF; CDR3nt: TGTGCCAGCACCACTCGACAGGGGCAAATGGTGGGTGGCTACACCTTC
d_gene: TRBD1; v_gene: TRBV5-4; abundance: once; j_gene: TRBJ1-2; CDR3aa: CASSLQGASYGYTF; CDR3nt: TGTGCCAGCAGCTTGCAGGGGGCGAGCTATGGCTACACCTTC
d_gene: -; v_gene: TRBV5-1; abundance: -; j_gene: TRBJ1-6; CDR3aa: CASSLKQSSYNSPLHF; CDR3nt: TGCGCCAGCAGCTTGAAACAGAGCTCCTATAATTCACCCCTCCACTTT
d_gene: TRBD2; v_gene: TRBV27; abundance: -; j_gene: TRBJ2-1; CDR3aa: CASSWGGLFGGSYNEQFF; CDR3nt: TGTGCCAGCAGTTGGGGGGGACTTTTCGGCGGGAGTTACAATGAGCAGTTCTTC
d_gene: TRBD1; v_gene: TRBV7-2; abundance: -; j_gene: TRBJ2-7; CDR3aa: CASSPGQGDSYEQYF; CDR3nt: TGTGCCAGCAGCCCGGGACAGGGGGACTCCTACGAGCAGTACTTC
d_gene: -; v_gene: TRBV25-1; abundance: -; j_gene: TRBJ2-2; CDR3aa: CASSTQRGRGNTGELFF; CDR3nt: TGTGCCAGCAGTACCCAGAGAGGCAGGGGGAACACCGGGGAGCTGTTTTTT
d_gene: -; v_gene: TRBV7-6; abundance: -; j_gene: TRBJ2-7; CDR3aa: CASSQDRGGDEQYF; CDR3nt: TGTGCCAGCAGCCAAGACCGGGGTGGCGACGAGCAGTACTTC
d_gene: -; v_gene: TRBV19; abundance: few; j_gene: TRBJ1-2; CDR3aa: CASSIAQFYGYTF; CDR3nt: TGTGCCAGTAGTATAGCACAATTCTATGGCTACACCTTC
d_gene: TRBD1; v_gene: TRBV2; abundance: -; j_gene: TRBJ1-1; CDR3aa: CASRGQGVTEAFF; CDR3nt: TGTGCCAGCAGAGGACAGGGGGTCACTGAAGCTTTCTTT
d_gene: -; v_gene: TRBV7-9; abundance: few; j_gene: TRBJ2-1; CDR3aa: CASSFLVVEDNEQFF; CDR3nt: TGTGCCAGCAGCTTCTTAGTCGTCGAGGACAATGAGCAGTTCTTC
d_gene: -; v_gene: TRBV10-2; abundance: few; j_gene: TRBJ1-2; CDR3aa: CASSDRSYGYTF; CDR3nt: TGCGCCAGCAGTGATAGGAGCTATGGCTACACCTTC
d_gene: -; v_gene: TRBV7-2; abundance: -; j_gene: TRBJ1-5; CDR3aa: CASSFRLNAQPQHF; CDR3nt: TGTGCCAGCAGCTTCCGACTGAATGCTCAGCCCCAGCATTTT
d_gene: -; v_gene: TRBV9; abundance: -; j_gene: TRBJ1-1; CDR3aa: CASSVDVSSTEAFF; CDR3nt: TGTGCCAGCAGCGTAGACGTGTCTAGCACTGAAGCTTTCTTT
d_gene: -; v_gene: TRBV7-2; abundance: -; j_gene: TRBJ1-2; CDR3aa: CASSSGAGSYYGYTF; CDR3nt: TGTGCCAGCAGCTCGGGAGCCGGGAGCTACTATGGCTACACCTTC
d_gene: TRBD1; v_gene: TRBV6-6; abundance: few; j_gene: TRBJ1-5; CDR3aa: CASSYPGTGSGQPQHF; CDR3nt: TGTGCCAGCAGTTACCCCGGGACAGGGTCCGGGCAGCCCCAGCATTTT
d_gene: TRBD2; v_gene: TRBV28; abundance: -; j_gene: TRBJ2-2; CDR3aa: CASSLISGRSGTGELFF; CDR3nt: TGTGCCAGCAGTTTAATAAGCGGGAGGTCGGGGACCGGGGAGCTGTTTTTT
d_gene: -; v_gene: TRBV5-1; abundance: -; j_gene: TRBJ2-7; CDR3aa: CASSWGGIRTYEQYF; CDR3nt: TGCGCCAGCAGCTGGGGCGGTATAAGAACCTACGAGCAGTACTTC
d_gene: -; v_gene: TRBV5-5; abundance: -; j_gene: TRBJ2-6; CDR3aa: CASSRGLAPSGANVLTF; CDR3nt: TGTGCCAGCAGCAGGGGCCTTGCACCCTCTGGGGCCAACGTCCTGACTTTC
d_gene: -; v_gene: TRBV9; abundance: -; j_gene: TRBJ2-6; CDR3aa: CASSVPARVTSGANVLTF; CDR3nt: TGTGCCAGCAGCGTACCCGCCAGGGTTACCTCTGGGGCCAACGTCCTGACTTTC
d_gene: -; v_gene: TRBV18; abundance: -; j_gene: TRBJ2-7; CDR3aa: CASSPLSSYEQYF; CDR3nt: TGTGCCAGCTCACCGCTCAGCTCCTACGAGCAGTACTTC